This T cell receptor beta chain was sequenced for a study of OX40 agonist ivuxolimab in advanced cancers. Study at large: Participants, approximately 80% male, averaged roughly 60 years of age, ranging from roughly 20 to 85.

Looked up from germline, CDR1 is SEHNR and CDR2 is FQNEAQ (reference sequence). This CDR3 contains 14 residues. The V end was cut by 2 bases, the J end by 3 bases, with 9 bases between. As concerns this clone: Antigen specificity is unknown.

General observations from the study: Several nonresponders also turned out to have low normalized T-cell clonal expansion. Clones of CD4+ and CD8+ blood T cells grew by week 6 at doses of 0.1 to 3.0 mg/kg.

Generated by immunoSEQ multiplex PCR, the TCRdb table keeps only in-frame clones and is missing some. The data show approximately 62,000 clones, around 89% seen once. Sequenced material: CD4+ or CD8+ T cells sorted from blood, taken in a trial of the OX40 agonist ivuxolimab. This TCR was recovered from an adult with an advanced solid tumor such as melanoma, head and neck, liver or kidney cancer. The rearrangement joins TRBV7-9 to TRBJ2-3; D is ambiguous. Here the CDR3 DNA reads TGTGCCAGCAGCTTATCGGGCTTGACAGATACGCAGTATTTT. Translation gives CASSLSGLTDTQYF.